This is a list of T cell receptor beta chains from one sample in a study of OX40 agonist ivuxolimab in advanced cancers. Measured with immunoSEQ multiplex PCR; TCRdb has only the in-frame clones, and not every one. Of about 15,000 clones listed, 87% were seen once; the top ten hold roughly 6.3%. Sequenced here: CD4+ or CD8+ T cells sorted from blood, sampled in a trial of the OX40 agonist ivuxolimab. These receptors were taken from an adult with an advanced solid tumor such as melanoma, head and neck, liver or kidney cancer. Both conserved end residues are part of each CDR3. Each record gives: D gene, J gene, clone size, V gene, CDR3 DNA, CDR3 protein. The D gene is left open where the match is weak. Rows give clone size only sometimes, using once, few, many, or a class for an expanded clone.

d_gene: .; j_gene: TRBJ1-1; abundance: .; v_gene: TRBV7-9; CDR3nt: TGTGCCAGCAGCGCGCTCCCTCCGACAACTGAAGCTTTCTTT; CDR3aa: CASSALPPTTEAFF
d_gene: .; j_gene: TRBJ1-2; abundance: few; v_gene: TRBV30; CDR3nt: TGTGCCTGGAGTGTTGAAGCTAACTATGGCTACACCTTC; CDR3aa: CAWSVEANYGYTF
d_gene: .; j_gene: TRBJ2-1; abundance: .; v_gene: TRBV7-2; CDR3nt: TGTGCCAGCAGCTTAGGTCAGGGCAATGAGCAGTTCTTC; CDR3aa: CASSLGQGNEQFF
d_gene: TRBD1; j_gene: TRBJ1-5; abundance: few; v_gene: TRBV19; CDR3nt: TGTGCCAGTAGTTTGCAGGGGGCCAGCAATCAGCCCCAGCATTTT; CDR3aa: CASSLQGASNQPQHF
d_gene: .; j_gene: TRBJ2-3; abundance: .; v_gene: TRBV6-5; CDR3nt: TGTGCCAGCAGTTACTCAGGGACTAGCACAGATACGCAGTATTTT; CDR3aa: CASSYSGTSTDTQYF
d_gene: .; j_gene: TRBJ1-5; abundance: few; v_gene: TRBV30; CDR3nt: TGTGCCGTTCAAAATGGCTATAGCAATCAGCCCCAGCATTTT; CDR3aa: CAVQNGYSNQPQHF
d_gene: .; j_gene: TRBJ1-1; abundance: .; v_gene: TRBV7-9; CDR3nt: TGTGCCAGCAGCTTAGCCAGGGTGAACACTGAAGCTTTCTTT; CDR3aa: CASSLARVNTEAFF
d_gene: .; j_gene: TRBJ2-1; abundance: .; v_gene: TRBV2; CDR3nt: TGTGCCAGCAGTGAATCCCTAGACGGGAGCTCCTACAATGAGCAGTTCTTC; CDR3aa: CASSESLDGSSYNEQFF
d_gene: .; j_gene: TRBJ1-4; abundance: .; v_gene: TRBV4-1; CDR3nt: TGCGCCAGCAGCCTGAGGGGAGTGACAACTAATGAAAAACTGTTTTTT; CDR3aa: CASSLRGVTTNEKLFF
d_gene: TRBD2; j_gene: TRBJ2-2; abundance: .; v_gene: TRBV10-3; CDR3nt: TGTGCCATCAGGAGGGAGGGGACCGCGAACACCGGGGAGCTGTTTTTT; CDR3aa: CAIRREGTANTGELFF
d_gene: TRBD1; j_gene: TRBJ1-2; abundance: .; v_gene: TRBV6-1; CDR3nt: TGTGCCAGCAGCCTTGGACAGGTGTATGGCTACACCTTC; CDR3aa: CASSLGQVYGYTF
d_gene: TRBD1; j_gene: TRBJ2-2; abundance: .; v_gene: TRBV5-5; CDR3nt: TGTGCCAGCAGCCGTCCCGGGACAGGGATAGCGAACACCGGGGAGCTGTTTTTT; CDR3aa: CASSRPGTGIANTGELFF
d_gene: .; j_gene: TRBJ1-2; abundance: .; v_gene: TRBV5-8; CDR3nt: TGTGCCAGCAGCTCGGCGGCAGGGTTTGGCTACACCTTC; CDR3aa: CASSSAAGFGYTF
d_gene: .; j_gene: TRBJ1-2; abundance: .; v_gene: TRBV9; CDR3nt: TGTGCCAGCAGCGTGAACTATGGCTACACCTTC; CDR3aa: CASSVNYGYTF
d_gene: TRBD2; j_gene: TRBJ2-1; abundance: once; v_gene: TRBV5-1; CDR3nt: TGCGCCAGCAGCTCAAGCGGGGGGCACTACAATGAGCAGTTCTTC; CDR3aa: CASSSSGGHYNEQFF
d_gene: TRBD1; j_gene: TRBJ2-5; abundance: .; v_gene: TRBV7-6; CDR3nt: TGTGCCAGCAGCTTAGAGGGACAGGGCTTAGGGGAGACCCAGTACTTC; CDR3aa: CASSLEGQGLGETQYF
d_gene: .; j_gene: TRBJ1-2; abundance: .; v_gene: TRBV4-3; CDR3nt: TGCGCCAGCAGCCAAGATTTGGGTCAGGGCTACACCTTC; CDR3aa: CASSQDLGQGYTF
d_gene: .; j_gene: TRBJ1-1; abundance: .; v_gene: TRBV19; CDR3nt: TGTGCCAGTAGTATTTCTCAGCTGAACACTGAAGCTTTCTTT; CDR3aa: CASSISQLNTEAFF
d_gene: .; j_gene: TRBJ1-2; abundance: .; v_gene: TRBV19; CDR3nt: TGTGCCAGTGAGGGACCTACTTGGGTTCTGACTAACTATGGCTACACCTTC; CDR3aa: CASEGPTWVLTNYGYTF
d_gene: TRBD2; j_gene: TRBJ2-7; abundance: once; v_gene: TRBV9; CDR3nt: TGTGCCAGCAGCGTAGGGTCGGGGTCTAAGTTTCGGACTAGCGGATACGAGCAGTACTTC; CDR3aa: CASSVGSGSKFRTSGYEQYF
d_gene: .; j_gene: TRBJ1-5; abundance: .; v_gene: TRBV7-8; CDR3nt: TGTGCCAGCAGCCCTGGACGGAATCAGCCCCAGCATTTT; CDR3aa: CASSPGRNQPQHF
d_gene: .; j_gene: TRBJ2-5; abundance: .; v_gene: TRBV19; CDR3nt: TGTGCCAGTAGTATGAGAGGGGACAGAGCCTTTGGGGGGCAAGAGACCCAGTACTTC; CDR3aa: CASSMRGDRAFGGQETQYF
d_gene: .; j_gene: TRBJ1-1; abundance: .; v_gene: TRBV10-3; CDR3nt: TGTGCCATCAGTGAGTTGGGCGGGAACACTGAAGCTTTCTTT; CDR3aa: CAISELGGNTEAFF
d_gene: TRBD1; j_gene: TRBJ1-3; abundance: once; v_gene: TRBV7-2; CDR3nt: TGTGCCAGCAGCTTAGGGCAGGGGGGGCCTGGAAACACCATATATTTT; CDR3aa: CASSLGQGGPGNTIYF
d_gene: .; j_gene: TRBJ1-6; abundance: few; v_gene: TRBV7-8; CDR3nt: TGTGCCAGCAGCTTAGATTCACCCCTCCACTTT; CDR3aa: CASSLDSPLHF
d_gene: TRBD1; j_gene: TRBJ1-2; abundance: .; v_gene: TRBV7-9; CDR3nt: TGTGCCAGCAGCACTAGGACAGGGCCTGCTTATGGCTACACCTTC; CDR3aa: CASSTRTGPAYGYTF
d_gene: .; j_gene: TRBJ1-2; abundance: .; v_gene: TRBV7-9; CDR3nt: TGTGCCAGCAGCCTCGACTCGGGGGGAAACGGCTACACCTTC; CDR3aa: CASSLDSGGNGYTF
d_gene: TRBD1; j_gene: TRBJ1-1; abundance: .; v_gene: TRBV10-1; CDR3nt: TGCGCCAGCAGTGGGGGGGACAGGGGGAACGCTGAAGCTTTCTTT; CDR3aa: CASSGGDRGNAEAFF
d_gene: TRBD1; j_gene: TRBJ1-2; abundance: .; v_gene: TRBV7-2; CDR3nt: TGTGCCAGCAGCTTCGGACAGGGGGCAGGAGGCTACACCTTC; CDR3aa: CASSFGQGAGGYTF
d_gene: TRBD1; j_gene: TRBJ1-2; abundance: .; v_gene: TRBV7-8; CDR3nt: TGTGCCAGCAGCTCGACAGGGGGCGTCTATGGCTACACCTTC; CDR3aa: CASSSTGGVYGYTF
d_gene: TRBD1; j_gene: TRBJ1-2; abundance: .; v_gene: TRBV19; CDR3nt: TGTGCCAGTAGCCAGGGGGACTATGGCTACACCTTC; CDR3aa: CASSQGDYGYTF
d_gene: TRBD2; j_gene: TRBJ2-5; abundance: .; v_gene: TRBV7-3; CDR3nt: TGTGCCAGCAGCCGATCGGGGGGTGAGACCCAGTACTTC; CDR3aa: CASSRSGGETQYF
d_gene: .; j_gene: TRBJ2-1; abundance: .; v_gene: TRBV7-7; CDR3nt: TGTGCTAGCAGCTTAGGGGCGGGTTTGTACAATGAGCAGTTCTTC; CDR3aa: CASSLGAGLYNEQFF
d_gene: TRBD2; j_gene: TRBJ2-1; abundance: .; v_gene: TRBV4-2; CDR3nt: TGTGCCAGCAGCCAAGATCCGGGACTAGCGGGGAGAAGCTCCTACAATGAGCAGTTCTTC; CDR3aa: CASSQDPGLAGRSSYNEQFF
d_gene: TRBD1; j_gene: TRBJ2-5; abundance: .; v_gene: TRBV7-9; CDR3nt: TGTGCCAGCAGCTCTTATCCAGGGGGCAGGGAGACCCAGTACTTC; CDR3aa: CASSSYPGGRETQYF
d_gene: TRBD1; j_gene: TRBJ1-2; abundance: .; v_gene: TRBV7-2; CDR3nt: TGTGCCAGCAGCCGGGACAGGGGCTCACTTAATAACTATGGCTACACCTTC; CDR3aa: CASSRDRGSLNNYGYTF
d_gene: .; j_gene: TRBJ1-5; abundance: .; v_gene: TRBV4-1; CDR3nt: TGCGCCAGCAGCCATAAAAGGGGGGAAAATCAGCCCCAGCATTTT; CDR3aa: CASSHKRGENQPQHF
d_gene: TRBD1; j_gene: TRBJ1-1; abundance: .; v_gene: TRBV7-2; CDR3nt: TGTGCCAGCATCCTCGACAGGGCCACTGAAGCTTTCTTT; CDR3aa: CASILDRATEAFF
d_gene: TRBD1; j_gene: TRBJ1-5; abundance: .; v_gene: TRBV5-8; CDR3nt: TGTGCCAGCAGCTTCGGCCAGGGGGTGGTTCAGCCCCAGCATTTT; CDR3aa: CASSFGQGVVQPQHF
d_gene: .; j_gene: TRBJ2-5; abundance: .; v_gene: TRBV6-5; CDR3nt: TGTGCCAGCGCCACGGGGTGGGACGTGGAGACCCAGTACTTC; CDR3aa: CASATGWDVETQYF
d_gene: .; j_gene: TRBJ1-5; abundance: once; v_gene: TRBV7-6; CDR3nt: TGTGCCAGCAGCTTAGTTGAGGGTCAGCCCCAGCATTTT; CDR3aa: CASSLVEGQPQHF
d_gene: TRBD1; j_gene: TRBJ2-5; abundance: .; v_gene: TRBV30; CDR3nt: TGTGCCTGGACCAACAGGGGGCGTTCAGAGACCCAGTACTTC; CDR3aa: CAWTNRGRSETQYF
d_gene: .; j_gene: TRBJ1-1; abundance: .; v_gene: TRBV18; CDR3nt: TGTGCCAGCTCGGTTGGACAGACTAACACTGAAGCTTTCTTT; CDR3aa: CASSVGQTNTEAFF
d_gene: .; j_gene: TRBJ2-3; abundance: .; v_gene: TRBV13; CDR3nt: TGTGCCAGCAGCTTAGCAGGGGGGGGTGCAGATACGCAGTATTTT; CDR3aa: CASSLAGGGADTQYF
d_gene: .; j_gene: TRBJ2-6; abundance: .; v_gene: TRBV10-3; CDR3nt: TGTGCCATCAGACAGGGAGTGTCTGGGGCCAACGTCCTGACTTTC; CDR3aa: CAIRQGVSGANVLTF
d_gene: .; j_gene: TRBJ1-1; abundance: .; v_gene: TRBV5-1; CDR3nt: TGCGCCAGCAGCTTGGAGGGGGTCGGGTCCAAGGGCACTGAAGCTTTCTTT; CDR3aa: CASSLEGVGSKGTEAFF
d_gene: .; j_gene: TRBJ2-2; abundance: .; v_gene: TRBV6-5; CDR3nt: TGTGCCACCAGGAATGTCAGAGACACCGGGGAGCTGTTTTTT; CDR3aa: CATRNVRDTGELFF
d_gene: TRBD1; j_gene: TRBJ1-6; abundance: once; v_gene: TRBV5-1; CDR3nt: TGCGCCAGCAGCGCGGGGGACAGCTCCTATAATTCACCCCTCCACTTT; CDR3aa: CASSAGDSSYNSPLHF
d_gene: .; j_gene: TRBJ2-2; abundance: few; v_gene: TRBV6-4; CDR3nt: TGTGCCAGCAAAGGGGGGCCGAACACCGGGGAGCTGTTTTTT; CDR3aa: CASKGGPNTGELFF
d_gene: TRBD1; j_gene: TRBJ1-4; abundance: .; v_gene: TRBV7-6; CDR3nt: TGTGCCAGCAGCTTAGGAGGGGGCGCATATGAAAAACTGTTTTTT; CDR3aa: CASSLGGGAYEKLFF
d_gene: .; j_gene: TRBJ1-1; abundance: .; v_gene: TRBV5-1; CDR3nt: TGCGCCAGCAGCTTGGATTACATCGCTGAAGCTTTCTTT; CDR3aa: CASSLDYIAEAFF
d_gene: .; j_gene: TRBJ1-1; abundance: .; v_gene: TRBV7-9; CDR3nt: TGTGCCAGCAGCCTACAATCTTTCACAAACACTGAAGCTTTCTTT; CDR3aa: CASSLQSFTNTEAFF
d_gene: .; j_gene: TRBJ1-6; abundance: few; v_gene: TRBV6-5; CDR3nt: TGTGCCAGCAGTTCAATGCCCGGGACTGCTAATTCACCCCTCCACTTT; CDR3aa: CASSSMPGTANSPLHF
d_gene: .; j_gene: TRBJ1-2; abundance: .; v_gene: TRBV6-6; CDR3nt: TGTGCCAGCAGTCAGACAGCGTGGGGCTATGGCTACACCTTC; CDR3aa: CASSQTAWGYGYTF
d_gene: TRBD1; j_gene: TRBJ1-4; abundance: .; v_gene: TRBV5-1; CDR3nt: TGCGCCAGCAGCCCAACCCCGGACAGGGCTAATGAAAAACTGTTTTTT; CDR3aa: CASSPTPDRANEKLFF